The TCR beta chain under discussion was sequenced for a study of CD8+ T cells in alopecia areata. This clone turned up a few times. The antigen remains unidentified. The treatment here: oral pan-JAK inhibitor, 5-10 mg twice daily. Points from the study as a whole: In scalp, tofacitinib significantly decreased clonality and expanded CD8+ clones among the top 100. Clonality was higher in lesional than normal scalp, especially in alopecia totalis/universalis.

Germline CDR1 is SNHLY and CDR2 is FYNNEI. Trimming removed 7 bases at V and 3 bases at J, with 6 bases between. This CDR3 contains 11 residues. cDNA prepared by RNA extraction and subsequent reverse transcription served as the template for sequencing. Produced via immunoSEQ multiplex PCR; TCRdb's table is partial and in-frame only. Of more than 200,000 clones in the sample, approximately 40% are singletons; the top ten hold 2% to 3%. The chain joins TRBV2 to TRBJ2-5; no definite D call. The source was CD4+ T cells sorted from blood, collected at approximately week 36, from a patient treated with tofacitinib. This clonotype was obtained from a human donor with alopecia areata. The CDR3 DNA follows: TGTGCCAGCATGCCGAAAGAGACCCAGTACTTC. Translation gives CASMPKETQYF.